These T cell receptor beta chains were read from a single sample in a study of blood T cell repertoires in COVID-19. Clones were sequenced by immunoSEQ multiplex PCR, and TCRdb holds only the in-frame ones, with some missing. The table has over 30,000 clones, about 92% seen once. The sequenced sample consisted of peripheral blood. Every receptor here comes from a man aged 70-80 years with active or convalescent COVID-19. The CDR3 runs from the conserved cysteine through the conserved F or W. The D gene is left open where the match is weak. The size entry is marked missing in some rows and otherwise reads once, few, many or a size class.

d_call,v_call,j_call,clone_size,cdr3_aa,cdr3_nt
TRBD2,TRBV2,TRBJ2-2,-,CASRGTSGNPGELFF,TGTGCCAGCAGAGGGACTAGCGGGAATCCCGGGGAGCTGTTTTTT
-,TRBV29-1,TRBJ1-6,-,CSVERQGSLHF,TGCAGCGTTGAGAGGCAGGGGTCCCTCCACTTT
TRBD1,TRBV27,TRBJ2-2,-,CASSPTDRVAGELFF,TGTGCCAGCAGTCCCACTGACAGGGTGGCCGGGGAGCTGTTTTTT
-,TRBV7-2,TRBJ1-1,-,CASSLAWANTEAFF,TGTGCCAGCAGCTTAGCATGGGCGAACACTGAAGCTTTCTTT
-,TRBV9,TRBJ2-7,-,CASSVGGLTYEQYF,TGTGCCAGCAGCGTTGGGGGACTGACCTACGAGCAGTACTTC
-,TRBV4-2,TRBJ1-1,-,CASSQEADGEAFF,TGTGCCAGCAGCCAAGAAGCGGACGGTGAAGCTTTCTTT
TRBD2,TRBV11-2,TRBJ2-1,-,CASRLGLAGGHEQFF,TGTGCCAGCAGGCTGGGGCTAGCGGGGGGGCATGAGCAGTTCTTC
-,TRBV6-2/TRBV6-3,TRBJ1-6,-,CASSWDTSSYNSPLHF,TGTGCCAGCAGTTGGGACACGAGCTCCTATAATTCACCCCTCCACTTT
-,TRBV7-9,TRBJ1-1,-,CASSRRGSEAFF,TGTGCCAGCAGCCGGCGGGGGTCTGAAGCTTTCTTT
-,TRBV28,TRBJ1-2,-,CASSLLGANYGYTF,TGTGCCAGCAGCCTACTGGGAGCTAACTATGGCTACACCTTC
-,TRBV4-1,TRBJ1-3,-,CASSLGGTIYF,TGCGCCAGCAGCCTTGGCGGTACCATATATTTT
-,TRBV19,TRBJ1-1,-,CASSISHRVGTEAFF,TGTGCCAGTAGTATATCGCACAGGGTAGGTACTGAAGCTTTCTTT
TRBD1,TRBV28,TRBJ1-2,-,CASSLTGGGGYTF,TGTGCCAGCAGTCTTACAGGGGGCGGTGGCTACACCTTC
TRBD2,TRBV5-1,TRBJ2-1,-,CASGGTSGSYEQFF,TGCGCCAGCGGGGGAACTAGCGGGAGCTATGAGCAGTTCTTC
-,TRBV24-1,TRBJ2-3,-,CATAPSAKRTDTQYF,TGTGCCACCGCCCCCAGCGCCAAAAGGACAGATACGCAGTATTTT
-,TRBV20-1,TRBJ1-2,few,CSASYYGYTF,TGCAGTGCTTCATACTATGGCTACACCTTC
-,TRBV21-1,TRBJ2-1,once,CASSPIIPSGDNEQFF,TGTGCCAGCAGCCCCATTATCCCTAGCGGAGACAATGAGCAGTTCTTC
-,TRBV7-8,TRBJ2-7,few,CASSLGGQGRYEQYF,TGTGCCAGCAGCTTAGGGGGCCAGGGGCGCTACGAGCAGTACTTC
-,TRBV9,TRBJ1-3,-,CASSAFGNTIYF,TGTGCCAGCAGCGCCTTCGGAAACACCATATATTTT
-,TRBV2,TRBJ1-3,-,CASHLNSGNTIYF,TGTGCCAGTCACCTAAACTCTGGAAACACCATATATTTT
-,TRBV5-1,TRBJ2-7,-,CASSLAQGSYEQYF,TGCGCCAGCAGCTTGGCGCAGGGATCCTACGAGCAGTACTTC
-,TRBV18,TRBJ1-4,-,CASSGRTNEKLFF,TGTGCCAGCTCAGGGAGGACTAATGAAAAACTGTTTTTT
-,TRBV6-5,TRBJ2-1,-,CASRGTGYNEQFF,TGTGCCAGCAGGGGTACAGGGTACAATGAGCAGTTCTTC
TRBD1,TRBV27,TRBJ2-2,-,CASSGDSPMSTGELFF,TGTGCCAGCAGTGGGGACAGTCCTATGTCAACCGGGGAGCTGTTTTTT
-,TRBV7-2,TRBJ1-1,-,CASRNTGGNTEAFF,TGTGCCAGCAGAAACACCGGGGGTAACACTGAAGCTTTCTTT
-,TRBV6-5,TRBJ2-7,-,CASSYSVRGTYEQYF,TGTGCCAGCAGTTACTCGGTCAGGGGAACCTACGAGCAGTACTTC
-,TRBV5-1,TRBJ1-4,-,CASSRGEKLFF,TGCGCCAGCAGTCGGGGGGAAAAACTGTTTTTT
-,TRBV10-2,TRBJ1-1,-,CASSTQGQTEAFF,TGCGCCAGCAGTACGCAGGGACAAACTGAAGCTTTCTTT
-,TRBV5-1,TRBJ1-2,-,CASSPGSNYGYTF,TGCGCCAGCAGCCCCGGGTCGAACTATGGCTACACCTTC
TRBD1,TRBV28,TRBJ2-7,-,CASSPPGTVAYEQYF,TGTGCCAGCAGCCCCCCGGGGACAGTTGCCTACGAGCAGTACTTC
TRBD1,TRBV9,TRBJ1-4,-,CASSGQGTNEKLFF,TGTGCCAGCAGCGGACAGGGAACTAATGAAAAACTGTTTTTT
-,TRBV7-8,TRBJ2-7,-,CASSPQLIYEQYF,TGTGCCAGCAGCCCACAATTGATATACGAGCAGTACTTC
-,TRBV5-1,TRBJ2-3,-,CASSTGRDTQYF,TGCGCCAGCAGTACAGGCCGAGATACGCAGTATTTT
-,TRBV19,TRBJ1-2,-,CATGARGYTF,TGTGCCACTGGGGCTCGGGGCTACACCTTC
-,TRBV28,TRBJ2-1,-,CASSRGGGVSYNEQFF,TGTGCCAGCTCCCGGGGAGGGGGGGTCTCCTACAATGAGCAGTTCTTC
-,TRBV7-2,TRBJ2-7,few,CASSLGQGFSYEQYF,TGTGCCAGCAGCTTAGGGCAGGGTTTTTCCTACGAGCAGTACTTC
-,TRBV24-1,TRBJ1-5,-,CATSDFVRGSNQPQHF,TGTGCCACCAGTGATTTTGTCCGAGGAAGCAATCAGCCCCAGCATTTT
TRBD1,TRBV6-2/TRBV6-3,TRBJ2-7,-,CASSYSGQGSYEQYF,TGTGCCAGCAGTTATTCCGGACAGGGCTCCTACGAGCAGTACTTC
TRBD1,TRBV18,TRBJ1-6,-,CASSLEGAVNSPLHF,TGTGCCAGCTCACTAGAGGGGGCAGTAAATTCACCCCTCCACTTT
TRBD1,TRBV5-1,TRBJ1-3,-,CASSSTGGNTIYF,TGCGCCAGCAGCTCGACAGGGGGGAACACCATATATTTT
-,TRBV7-9,TRBJ1-1,-,CASSLMGYTEAFF,TGTGCCAGCAGCTTGATGGGCTACACTGAAGCTTTCTTT
TRBD1,TRBV29-1,TRBJ1-2,-,CSVDTGGAGYGYTF,TGCAGCGTTGACACAGGGGGCGCGGGCTATGGCTACACCTTC
TRBD1,TRBV10-3,TRBJ1-1,-,CAISRPGTGEAFF,TGTGCCATCAGTAGACCCGGGACAGGTGAAGCTTTCTTT
-,TRBV5-1,TRBJ2-2,-,CASSPAIGYPNTGELFF,TGCGCCAGCAGCCCCGCCATCGGGTATCCGAACACCGGGGAGCTGTTTTTT
-,TRBV11-2,TRBJ1-1,-,CASSLGPGLPNTEAFF,TGTGCCAGCAGCTTAGGTCCAGGCCTTCCCAACACTGAAGCTTTCTTT
-,TRBV11-2,TRBJ2-6,-,CASSFHSSGANVLTF,TGTGCCAGCAGCTTCCACAGCTCTGGGGCCAACGTCCTGACTTTC
TRBD1,TRBV28,TRBJ2-7,-,CASSSGTGPYEQYF,TGTGCCAGCAGTTCCGGGACAGGGCCCTACGAGCAGTACTTC
-,TRBV6-2/TRBV6-3,TRBJ1-2,-,CASSYAGIYGYTF,TGTGCCAGCAGTTACGCGGGGATCTATGGCTACACCTTC
TRBD1,TRBV28,TRBJ2-5,-,CASSLRDRDSETQYF,TGTGCCAGCAGTTTAAGGGACAGGGATTCCGAGACCCAGTACTTC
-,TRBV9,TRBJ2-2,-,CASSGTGSSTGELFF,TGTGCCAGCAGCGGTACAGGGTCGAGCACCGGGGAGCTGTTTTTT